This is a list of T cell receptor beta chains from one sample in a study of human T cells and chemical hapten exposure. MiXCR, applied by TCRdb to the RACE reads, yields one record per CDR3 protein. The data contain fewer than 200,000 distinct CDR3 sequences, roughly 25% of them singletons. Here the sequenced sample was whole blood, taken in connection with sensitization to the hapten diphenylcyclopropenone (DPC). The receptors derive from a woman aged 18 to 35 with alopecia areata. Some clones in this sample may be carry-over from other donors' samples. Each CDR3 is given with its conserved first and last residue. A D gene is named only where the DNA matches it firmly. Clone size, where shown, is once, few, many, or a class for clones that have expanded.

v_call	cdr3_length	d_call	clone_size	j_call	cdr3_nt	cdr3_aa
TRBV5-6	14	TRBD2	.	TRBJ2-3	TGTGCCAGCAGCCATCGCGGGAGTACAGATACGCAGTATTTT	CASSHRGSTDTQYF
TRBV20-1	14	TRBD1	.	TRBJ1-4	TGCAGTGCTAGAAGACAGGGATTATTTGAAAAACTGTTTTTT	CSARRQGLFEKLFF
TRBV20-1	13	TRBD2	.	TRBJ2-1	TGCAGTGCAGGCGGGAGGTCCTACAATGAGCAGTTCTTC	CSAGGRSYNEQFF
TRBV29-1	15	TRBD1	.	TRBJ1-2	TGCAGCGTTGAAGACGGTTCGCAGGGGGCCTATGGCTACACCTTC	CSVEDGSQGAYGYTF
TRBV6-6	14	.	.	TRBJ2-5	TGTGCCAGCAGCCATCTACTTGGGCGAGAGACCCAGTACTTC	CASSHLLGRETQYF
TRBV5-1	17	TRBD2	.	TRBJ2-5	TGCGCCAGCAGCTTGGAATCTCCGGGGGGGTACCAAGAGACCCAGTACTTC	CASSLESPGGYQETQYF
TRBV9	13	.	few	TRBJ2-2	TGTGCCAGCAGCTCTAGCCGGACCGGGGAGCTGTTTTTT	CASSSSRTGELFF
TRBV20-1	12	.	.	TRBJ1-4	TGCAGTGCTAGTACCAGTAATGAAAAACTGTTTTTT	CSASTSNEKLFF
TRBV18	16	.	.	TRBJ1-5	TGTGCCAGCTCACTTAAACAGGGACCGAGCAATCAGCCCCAGCATTTT	CASSLKQGPSNQPQHF
TRBV5-4	13	TRBD2	many	TRBJ2-1	TGTGCCAGCAGGACTAGCGGGAGATTGGAGCAGTTCTTC	CASRTSGRLEQFF
TRBV6-2/TRBV6-3	13	.	.	TRBJ2-1	TGTGCCAGCTGGGGTAGTTCCTACAATGAGCAGTTCTTC	CASWGSSYNEQFF
TRBV7-2	13	.	.	TRBJ1-4	TGTGCCAGCAGCTTAGAGGCTCGTGAAAAACTGTTTTTT	CASSLEAREKLFF
TRBV4-3	14	.	few	TRBJ1-5	TGCGCCAGCAGCCAAGATGTGGGTATTCAGCCCCAGCATTTT	CASSQDVGIQPQHF
TRBV10-3	16	TRBD1	.	TRBJ2-7	TGTGCCATCAGGTTACCTCGACAGGGGGGGACCTACGAGCAGTACTTC	CAIRLPRQGGTYEQYF
TRBV4-3	16	.	many	TRBJ2-6	TGCGCCAGCAGCCAAGAGAGCGGTGCTGGGGCCAACGTCCTGACTTTC	CASSQESGAGANVLTF
TRBV7-9	15	TRBD1	few	TRBJ1-1	TGTGCCAGCAGCGCCGGACAGGGGGGTCGGACTGAAGCTTTCTTT	CASSAGQGGRTEAFF
TRBV6-2/TRBV6-3	15	.	many	TRBJ1-5	TGTGCCAGCAGTTACGAAGCAAATAGCAATCAGCCCCAGCATTTT	CASSYEANSNQPQHF
TRBV29-1	13	TRBD1	.	TRBJ2-7	TGCAGCGTTGGCCAGACAGGGACGGGCGAGCAGTACTTC	CSVGQTGTGEQYF
TRBV25-1	12	.	.	TRBJ1-1	TGTGCCACCCTTGCCCTAAACACTGAAGCTTTCTTT	CATLALNTEAFF
TRBV18	13	.	.	TRBJ2-1	TGTGCCAGCTCACCAGGACTTAACAATGAGCAGTTCTTC	CASSPGLNNEQFF
TRBV20-1	11	.	few	TRBJ2-7	TGCAGTGCTAGAGCAGGGGACGAGCAGTACTTC	CSARAGDEQYF
TRBV15	13	TRBD2	.	TRBJ2-3	TGTGCCACCACGCGGGGGGGCCTGGATACGCAGTATTTT	CATTRGGLDTQYF
TRBV2	13	TRBD1	.	TRBJ1-2	TGTGCCAGCAAGATCGACAGGGGGGAAGGCTACACCTTC	CASKIDRGEGYTF
TRBV7-9	16	TRBD1	.	TRBJ1-5	TGTGCCAGCAGCTTGGGGACAGGGAGAACATATCAGCCCCAGCATTTT	CASSLGTGRTYQPQHF
TRBV9	12	.	many	TRBJ1-1	TGTGCCAGCAGACGGGGGAACACTGAAGCTTTCTTT	CASRRGNTEAFF
TRBV29-1	13	TRBD2	.	TRBJ2-1	TGCAGCCTGAGTCGGGGGGTGGGCGATGAGCAGTTCTTC	CSLSRGVGDEQFF
TRBV24-1	14	.	few	TRBJ2-5	TGTGCCACCAGTGATACCCGGGACGTGCAGACCCAGTACTTC	CATSDTRDVQTQYF
TRBV7-8	14	.	.	TRBJ1-2	TGTGCCAGCAACCCTGACAAGGGACGCTATGGCTACACCTTC	CASNPDKGRYGYTF
TRBV29-1	11	.	few	TRBJ2-7	TGCAGCGGAGGCATTGGGGCGGAGCAGTACTTC	CSGGIGAEQYF
TRBV5-1	15	TRBD1	.	TRBJ2-2	TGCGCCAGCAGCTCCGGGACAGGGAGGACCGGGGAGCTGTTTTTT	CASSSGTGRTGELFF
TRBV10-2	14	.	.	TRBJ1-1	TGCGCCAGCAAAGAGGGAGGTATGAACACTGAAGCTTTCTTT	CASKEGGMNTEAFF
TRBV6-2/TRBV6-3	11	.	few	TRBJ2-7	TGTGCCAGCAGTTACAACTACGAGCAGTACTTC	CASSYNYEQYF
TRBV5-1	18	.	few	TRBJ2-6	TGCGCCAGCAGCTTCGCAGAATCGCTTCTCTCTGGGGCCAACGTCCTGACTTTC	CASSFAESLLSGANVLTF
TRBV19	13	.	.	TRBJ1-5	TGTGCCAGTATGGGTCGCGGAGGCCAGCCCCAGCATTTT	CASMGRGGQPQHF
TRBV18	15	TRBD1	.	TRBJ1-5	TGTGCCAGCTCACCGGACAGGGACGGCAATCAGCCCCAGCATTTT	CASSPDRDGNQPQHF
TRBV6-4	15	.	few	TRBJ1-2	TGTGCCAGCCGGGTTATGCCGGACAGCAACTATGGCTACACCTTC	CASRVMPDSNYGYTF
TRBV12-3/TRBV12-4	15	TRBD1	few	TRBJ2-1	TGTGCCAGCAGTTTCGGGGGACAGGCCTACAATGAGCAGTTCTTC	CASSFGGQAYNEQFF
TRBV24-1	15	.	.	TRBJ2-2	TGTGCCACCAGTGATCCCCTCGCCGTTACCGGGGAGCTGTTTTTT	CATSDPLAVTGELFF
TRBV7-2	15	TRBD1	many	TRBJ1-5	TGTGCCAGCAGCGTAGGACAGGGCCAAAATCAGCCCCAGCATTTT	CASSVGQGQNQPQHF